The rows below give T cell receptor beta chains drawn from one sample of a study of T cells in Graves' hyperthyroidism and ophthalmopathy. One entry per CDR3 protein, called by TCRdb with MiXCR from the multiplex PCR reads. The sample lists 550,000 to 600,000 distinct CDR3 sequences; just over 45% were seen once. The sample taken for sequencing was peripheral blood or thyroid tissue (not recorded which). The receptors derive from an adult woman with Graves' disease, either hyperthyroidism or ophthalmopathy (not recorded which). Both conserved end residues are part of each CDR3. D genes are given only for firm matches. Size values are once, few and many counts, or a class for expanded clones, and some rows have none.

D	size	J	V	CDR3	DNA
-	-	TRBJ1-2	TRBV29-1	CSSFSGGSYGYTF	TGCAGCTCTTTCTCCGGGGGATCCTATGGCTACACCTTC
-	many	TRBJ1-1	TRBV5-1	CASSFTPAGLRTEAFF	TGCGCCAGCAGCTTTACCCCTGCGGGGTTGAGGACTGAAGCTTTCTTT
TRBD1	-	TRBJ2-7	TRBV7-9	CASSGYRDRDFWEQYF	TGTGCCAGCAGCGGGTACCGGGACAGGGACTTCTGGGAGCAGTACTTC
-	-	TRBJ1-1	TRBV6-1	CASSRIGGMAEAFF	TGTGCCAGCAGCCGGATCGGGGGTATGGCTGAAGCTTTCTTT
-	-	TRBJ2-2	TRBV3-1	CASSHFSGELFF	TGTGCCAGCAGCCATTTCTCCGGGGAGCTGTTTTTT
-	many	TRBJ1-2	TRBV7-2	CASTTLGYGYTF	TGTGCCAGCACCACCTTGGGCTATGGCTACACCTTC
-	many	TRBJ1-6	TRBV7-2	CASSSYWADSPLHF	TGTGCCAGCAGCTCGTACTGGGCCGATTCACCCCTCCACTTT
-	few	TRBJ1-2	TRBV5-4	CASSTKIGGQTIANYGYTF	TGTGCCAGCAGCACCAAGATTGGGGGACAAACAATAGCTAACTATGGCTACACCTTC
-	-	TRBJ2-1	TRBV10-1	CASSDSFVPADEQFF	TGCGCCAGCAGTGATTCTTTCGTCCCCGCCGATGAGCAGTTCTTC
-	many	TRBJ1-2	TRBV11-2	CASSSRAGADGYTF	TGTGCCAGCAGCTCTAGGGCCGGGGCCGATGGCTACACCTTC
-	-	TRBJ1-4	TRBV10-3	CAISESIGVEELFF	TGTGCCATCAGTGAAAGTATAGGGGTCGAGGAACTGTTCTTT
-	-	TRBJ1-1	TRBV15	CATSRESRAPEKAFF	TGTGCCACCAGCAGAGAGTCCCGGGCCCCGGAGAAAGCTTTCTTT
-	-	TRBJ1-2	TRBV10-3	CAISGGWFYGYTF	TGTGCCATCAGCGGCGGATGGTTCTATGGCTACACCTTC
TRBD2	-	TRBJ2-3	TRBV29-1	CSASGGLAGGQADTQYF	TGCAGCGCCTCGGGCGGGCTAGCGGGAGGGCAGGCAGATACGCAGTATTTT
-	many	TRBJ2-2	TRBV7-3	CASSVSTGELFF	TGTGCCAGCAGCGTCTCGACCGGGGAGCTGTTTTTT
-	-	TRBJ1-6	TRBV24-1	CATSVRGGSSYNSPLHF	TGTGCCACCAGTGTCCGGGGCGGGAGCTCCTATAATTCACCCCTCCACTTT
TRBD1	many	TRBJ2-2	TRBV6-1	CASTGGVNTGELFF	TGTGCCAGCACAGGGGGAGTGAACACCGGGGAGCTGTTTTTT
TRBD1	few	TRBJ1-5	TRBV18	CASSPTGADQPQHF	TGTGCCAGCTCACCAACAGGGGCGGATCAGCCCCAGCATTTT
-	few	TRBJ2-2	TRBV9	CASSPPSAGWTGELFF	TGTGCCAGCTCACCACCATCGGCAGGTTGGACCGGGGAGCTGTTTTTT
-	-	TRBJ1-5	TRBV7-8	CASSKRGGNQPQHF	TGTGCCAGCAGCAAAAGGGGGGGCAATCAGCCCCAGCATTTT
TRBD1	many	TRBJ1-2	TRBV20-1	CSALQGNGYTF	TGCAGTGCTTTACAGGGGAATGGCTACACCTTC
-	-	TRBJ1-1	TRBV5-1	CASSHGGLNTEAFF	TGCGCCAGCAGCCACGGAGGTTTGAACACTGAAGCTTTCTTT
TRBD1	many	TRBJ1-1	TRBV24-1	CATSDSWTGYAFF	TGTGCCACCAGTGACTCCTGGACAGGGTACGCTTTCTTT
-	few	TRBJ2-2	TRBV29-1	CSVRLGTGELFF	TGCAGCGTTCGCCTAGGGACCGGGGAGCTGTTTTTT
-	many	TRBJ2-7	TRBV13	CASSLEVGPEQYF	TGTGCCAGCAGCTTAGAGGTGGGACCTGAGCAGTACTTC
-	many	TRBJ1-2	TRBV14	CASSPSDTLYGYTF	TGTGCCAGCAGCCCGTCCGACACCCTCTATGGCTACACCTTC
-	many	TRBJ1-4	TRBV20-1	CSASPPEGPNEKLFF	TGCAGTGCTAGTCCCCCCGAGGGCCCAAATGAAAAACTGTTTTTT
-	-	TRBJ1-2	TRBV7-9	CASSLARYGYTF	TGTGCCAGCAGCTTAGCTAGATATGGCTACACCTTC
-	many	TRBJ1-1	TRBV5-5	CASLFGTNTEAFF	TGTGCCAGCCTATTCGGGACAAACACTGAAGCTTTCTTT
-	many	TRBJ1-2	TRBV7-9	CASSLVGMGYTF	TGTGCCAGCAGCTTAGTAGGGATGGGCTACACCTTC
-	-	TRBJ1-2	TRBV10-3	CAISEEGRRGYTF	TGTGCCATCAGTGAGGAGGGGCGGAGGGGCTACACCTTC
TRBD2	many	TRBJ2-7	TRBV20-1	CSATSGSGIYEQYF	TGCAGTGCCACATCGGGTAGCGGGATCTACGAGCAGTACTTC
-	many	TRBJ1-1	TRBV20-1	CSVDVAEAFF	TGCAGTGTCGATGTAGCTGAAGCTTTCTTT
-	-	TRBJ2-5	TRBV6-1	CASSNGQETQYF	TGTGCCAGCAGTAACGGACAAGAGACCCAGTACTTC
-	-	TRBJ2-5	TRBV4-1	CASSPPKDTRDFRETQYF	TGCGCCAGCAGCCCCCCTAAAGATACCCGGGACTTCCGGGAGACCCAGTACTTC
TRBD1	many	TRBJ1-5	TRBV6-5	CASSPDRGNYQPQHF	TGTGCCAGCAGCCCTGACAGGGGAAATTATCAGCCCCAGCATTTT